Listed below are T cell receptor beta chains from one sample, sequenced in a study of regulatory T cells in long-lasting Graves disease. Via MiXCR, TCRdb re-called the multiplex PCR reads, giving one row per CDR3 protein. The profile shows more than 400,000 distinct CDR3 sequences, over 15% of them singletons. These data also formed part of another study, on T cells in Graves' hyperthyroidism and ophthalmopathy.

The input for sequencing was peripheral blood mononuclear cells (PBMCs), taken at new diagnosis, from a patient treated with antithyroid drugs. These receptors were obtained from a woman in her 30s with Graves disease. The CDR3 runs from the conserved cysteine through the conserved F or W. A D gene is named only where the DNA matches it firmly. Size is stated for part of the rows, as once, few or many counts, or as a class when the clone is expanded.

len: 14
d_gene: .
v_gene: TRBV14
abundance: .
j_gene: TRBJ1-1
CDR3nt: TGTGCCAGCAGCCAAGTACACCTGAACACTGAAGCTTTCTTT
CDR3aa: CASSQVHLNTEAFF

len: 15
d_gene: .
v_gene: TRBV12-3/TRBV12-4
abundance: many
j_gene: TRBJ2-2
CDR3nt: TGTGCCAGCAGTTTAGCCGAGGGCTTCACCGGGGAGCTGTTTTTT
CDR3aa: CASSLAEGFTGELFF

len: 13
d_gene: TRBD1
v_gene: TRBV20-1
abundance: few
j_gene: TRBJ1-5
CDR3nt: TGCAGTGCTACAGACAGGGACGATCAGCCCCAGCATTTT
CDR3aa: CSATDRDDQPQHF

len: 14
d_gene: .
v_gene: TRBV29-1
abundance: few
j_gene: TRBJ2-5
CDR3nt: TGCAGCGTGGTGGGGGGCTCTGACCAAGAGACCCAGTACTTC
CDR3aa: CSVVGGSDQETQYF

len: 16
d_gene: TRBD2
v_gene: TRBV7-9
abundance: many
j_gene: TRBJ2-1
CDR3nt: TGTGCCAGCAGCTTAATTACGGCGCGGGAGTCCCTAAAAGAGTTCTTC
CDR3aa: CASSLITARESLKEFF

len: 16
d_gene: .
v_gene: TRBV12-3/TRBV12-4
abundance: .
j_gene: TRBJ1-1
CDR3nt: TGTGCCAGCAAGATATCAAGGCCGGTCCTTCGGGCTGAAGCTTTCTTT
CDR3aa: CASKISRPVLRAEAFF

len: 15
d_gene: .
v_gene: TRBV2
abundance: .
j_gene: TRBJ2-1
CDR3nt: TGTGCCAGCAGTGACCAATCAACTAGCACGGGTGAGCAGTTCTTC
CDR3aa: CASSDQSTSTGEQFF

len: 16
d_gene: TRBD2
v_gene: TRBV29-1
abundance: many
j_gene: TRBJ2-7
CDR3nt: TGCAGCGTTACCTTGGGGACTAGCGGGTCAAGATACGAGCAGTACTTC
CDR3aa: CSVTLGTSGSRYEQYF

len: 15
d_gene: .
v_gene: TRBV14
abundance: .
j_gene: TRBJ2-2
CDR3nt: TGTGCCAGCAGCCAAGGACAGATTTACACCGGGGAGCTGTTTTTT
CDR3aa: CASSQGQIYTGELFF

len: 12
d_gene: .
v_gene: TRBV11-2
abundance: few
j_gene: TRBJ2-3
CDR3nt: TGTGCCAGCAGCCCAGCGGACTCACAGCAGTATTTT
CDR3aa: CASSPADSQQYF

len: 13
d_gene: .
v_gene: TRBV24-1
abundance: many
j_gene: TRBJ2-1
CDR3nt: TGTGCCACCAGTGCGCGGGAATCTTGGGAGCAGTTCTTC
CDR3aa: CATSARESWEQFF

len: 13
d_gene: .
v_gene: TRBV29-1
abundance: .
j_gene: TRBJ1-2
CDR3nt: TGCAGCTTTGGGGGCAGGGGATCTCTCGGCTACACCTTC
CDR3aa: CSFGGRGSLGYTF

len: 11
d_gene: .
v_gene: TRBV28
abundance: many
j_gene: TRBJ2-7
CDR3nt: TGTGCCAGCAGTAGAGACAGGAAGCAGTACTTC
CDR3aa: CASSRDRKQYF

len: 13
d_gene: .
v_gene: TRBV25-1
abundance: .
j_gene: TRBJ1-2
CDR3nt: TGTGCCAGCAGTGTCCGGGCGGGGTATGGCTACACCTTC
CDR3aa: CASSVRAGYGYTF

len: 13
d_gene: TRBD1
v_gene: TRBV5-1
abundance: few
j_gene: TRBJ2-5
CDR3nt: TGCGCCAGCCGGACAGGGCTGCGGGAGACCCAGTACTTC
CDR3aa: CASRTGLRETQYF

len: 16
d_gene: TRBD1
v_gene: TRBV28
abundance: .
j_gene: TRBJ2-2
CDR3nt: TGTGCCAGCAGTTTTCTTGGACAGGGGAACACCGGGGAGCTGTTTTTT
CDR3aa: CASSFLGQGNTGELFF

len: 13
d_gene: .
v_gene: TRBV10-2
abundance: once
j_gene: TRBJ2-1
CDR3nt: TGCGCCAGCAGTGAAACGTACGCGGGTGAGCAGTTCTTC
CDR3aa: CASSETYAGEQFF

len: 14
d_gene: .
v_gene: TRBV29-1
abundance: few
j_gene: TRBJ1-1
CDR3nt: TGCAGCGTTGTTAATATGAGGGGGAAAACTGAAGCTTTCTTT
CDR3aa: CSVVNMRGKTEAFF

len: 15
d_gene: .
v_gene: TRBV6-2/TRBV6-3
abundance: .
j_gene: TRBJ2-6
CDR3nt: TGTGCCAGCACCAACGGGGGATCTGGGGCCAACGTCCTGACTTTC
CDR3aa: CASTNGGSGANVLTF

len: 15
d_gene: .
v_gene: TRBV2
abundance: many
j_gene: TRBJ2-7
CDR3nt: TGTGCCAGCAGGGGCAGGGCTGTCGGATCCTACGAGCAGTACTTC
CDR3aa: CASRGRAVGSYEQYF

len: 14
d_gene: .
v_gene: TRBV12-3/TRBV12-4
abundance: many
j_gene: TRBJ2-5
CDR3nt: TGTGCCAGCAGTGAGGAACTAGGCGAAGAGACCCAGTACTTC
CDR3aa: CASSEELGEETQYF

len: 16
d_gene: .
v_gene: TRBV6-5
abundance: many
j_gene: TRBJ1-1
CDR3nt: TGTGCCAGCAGTTACGGGGGCTACCGCATGAACACTGAAGCTTTCTTT
CDR3aa: CASSYGGYRMNTEAFF

len: 18
d_gene: TRBD1
v_gene: TRBV24-1
abundance: many
j_gene: TRBJ1-2
CDR3nt: TGTGCCACCAGTGATGGGGAGACAGGGAGCTTCGGAGGCTATGGCTACACCTTC
CDR3aa: CATSDGETGSFGGYGYTF

len: 14
d_gene: .
v_gene: TRBV18
abundance: many
j_gene: TRBJ2-5
CDR3nt: TGTGCCAGCTCTCTCCCCCTTAGGAAAGAGACCCAGTACTTC
CDR3aa: CASSLPLRKETQYF

len: 15
d_gene: .
v_gene: TRBV3-1
abundance: .
j_gene: TRBJ2-2
CDR3nt: TGTGCCAGCAGCCCCAGGCAGGGATCCACCGGGGAGCTGTTTTTT
CDR3aa: CASSPRQGSTGELFF

len: 15
d_gene: TRBD1
v_gene: TRBV4-3
abundance: .
j_gene: TRBJ2-2
CDR3nt: TGCGCCAGCAGCCAAGGGGACAGGGACACCGGGGAGCTGTTTTTT
CDR3aa: CASSQGDRDTGELFF

len: 20
d_gene: .
v_gene: TRBV19
abundance: .
j_gene: TRBJ1-1
CDR3nt: TGTGCCAGTAGTATAGATGGGCCAGGTAGAAGTTTTTCCGTAAACACTGAAGCTTTCTTT
CDR3aa: CASSIDGPGRSFSVNTEAFF

len: 12
d_gene: .
v_gene: TRBV3-1
abundance: many
j_gene: TRBJ2-7
CDR3nt: TGTGCCAGCAGCCAAGAAGGTCGAGAGCAGTACTTC
CDR3aa: CASSQEGREQYF

len: 16
d_gene: TRBD2
v_gene: TRBV7-7
abundance: many
j_gene: TRBJ2-3
CDR3nt: TGTGCTAGCAGCCTCTTAGCGGGAGCGGGGGAAGATACGCAGTATTTT
CDR3aa: CASSLLAGAGEDTQYF

len: 17
d_gene: TRBD2
v_gene: TRBV28
abundance: many
j_gene: TRBJ2-7
CDR3nt: TGTGCCAGCAGTCAAACCCCAACTAGCGGACAAGCCTACGAGCAGTACTTC
CDR3aa: CASSQTPTSGQAYEQYF

len: 14
d_gene: .
v_gene: TRBV12-3/TRBV12-4
abundance: .
j_gene: TRBJ1-4
CDR3nt: TGTGCCAGCAGTTTGTGGGGAGTCAGTGCAAAACTGTTTTTT
CDR3aa: CASSLWGVSAKLFF

len: 15
d_gene: TRBD2
v_gene: TRBV10-3
abundance: many
j_gene: TRBJ2-3
CDR3nt: TGTGCCATCAGTGGCCAGACTAGCTTTACAGATACGCAGTATTTT
CDR3aa: CAISGQTSFTDTQYF

len: 15
d_gene: TRBD1
v_gene: TRBV12-3/TRBV12-4
abundance: .
j_gene: TRBJ2-7
CDR3nt: TGTGCCAGCAGTCCCCGGGACAGGATCACCTACGAGCAGTACTTC
CDR3aa: CASSPRDRITYEQYF

len: 12
d_gene: .
v_gene: TRBV18
abundance: many
j_gene: TRBJ2-5
CDR3nt: TGTGCCAGCTCACCGGGCCAAGAGACCCAGTACTTC
CDR3aa: CASSPGQETQYF

len: 13
d_gene: TRBD2
v_gene: TRBV6-2/TRBV6-3
abundance: many
j_gene: TRBJ2-7
CDR3nt: TGTGCCAGCAGTTACTCGGAGGGACTAGCGGGAAACTTC
CDR3aa: CASSYSEGLAGNF

len: 13
d_gene: .
v_gene: TRBV30
abundance: .
j_gene: TRBJ2-7
CDR3nt: TGTGCCCCCGATCTAGTAGCGGCCTACGAGCAGTACTTC
CDR3aa: CAPDLVAAYEQYF

len: 15
d_gene: .
v_gene: TRBV4-1
abundance: .
j_gene: TRBJ1-1
CDR3nt: TGCGCCAGCAGCCAAGCCTTTGCCGGGGGGGTTGAAGCTTTCTTT
CDR3aa: CASSQAFAGGVEAFF

len: 13
d_gene: TRBD2
v_gene: TRBV7-6
abundance: .
j_gene: TRBJ2-1
CDR3nt: TGTGCCAGCAGCTTAGCGGCTAGCGGTGAGCAGTTCTTC
CDR3aa: CASSLAASGEQFF

len: 14
d_gene: .
v_gene: TRBV7-2
abundance: few
j_gene: TRBJ2-5
CDR3nt: TGTGCCAGCAGCCACCGATTGGTGCAAGAGACCCAGTACTTC
CDR3aa: CASSHRLVQETQYF

len: 16
d_gene: TRBD2
v_gene: TRBV20-1
abundance: few
j_gene: TRBJ2-3
CDR3nt: TGCAGTGCTAGAGGATTAGACGGGGGGGGCACAGATACGCAGTATTTT
CDR3aa: CSARGLDGGGTDTQYF

len: 16
d_gene: .
v_gene: TRBV28
abundance: .
j_gene: TRBJ1-5
CDR3nt: TGTGCCACGGTTGGCGTCTCGGGCTATAGCAATCAGCCCCAGCATTTT
CDR3aa: CATVGVSGYSNQPQHF

len: 12
d_gene: .
v_gene: TRBV12-3/TRBV12-4
abundance: many
j_gene: TRBJ1-4
CDR3nt: TGTGCCAGCAGTCGGGACCTTGAAAAACTGTTTTTT
CDR3aa: CASSRDLEKLFF